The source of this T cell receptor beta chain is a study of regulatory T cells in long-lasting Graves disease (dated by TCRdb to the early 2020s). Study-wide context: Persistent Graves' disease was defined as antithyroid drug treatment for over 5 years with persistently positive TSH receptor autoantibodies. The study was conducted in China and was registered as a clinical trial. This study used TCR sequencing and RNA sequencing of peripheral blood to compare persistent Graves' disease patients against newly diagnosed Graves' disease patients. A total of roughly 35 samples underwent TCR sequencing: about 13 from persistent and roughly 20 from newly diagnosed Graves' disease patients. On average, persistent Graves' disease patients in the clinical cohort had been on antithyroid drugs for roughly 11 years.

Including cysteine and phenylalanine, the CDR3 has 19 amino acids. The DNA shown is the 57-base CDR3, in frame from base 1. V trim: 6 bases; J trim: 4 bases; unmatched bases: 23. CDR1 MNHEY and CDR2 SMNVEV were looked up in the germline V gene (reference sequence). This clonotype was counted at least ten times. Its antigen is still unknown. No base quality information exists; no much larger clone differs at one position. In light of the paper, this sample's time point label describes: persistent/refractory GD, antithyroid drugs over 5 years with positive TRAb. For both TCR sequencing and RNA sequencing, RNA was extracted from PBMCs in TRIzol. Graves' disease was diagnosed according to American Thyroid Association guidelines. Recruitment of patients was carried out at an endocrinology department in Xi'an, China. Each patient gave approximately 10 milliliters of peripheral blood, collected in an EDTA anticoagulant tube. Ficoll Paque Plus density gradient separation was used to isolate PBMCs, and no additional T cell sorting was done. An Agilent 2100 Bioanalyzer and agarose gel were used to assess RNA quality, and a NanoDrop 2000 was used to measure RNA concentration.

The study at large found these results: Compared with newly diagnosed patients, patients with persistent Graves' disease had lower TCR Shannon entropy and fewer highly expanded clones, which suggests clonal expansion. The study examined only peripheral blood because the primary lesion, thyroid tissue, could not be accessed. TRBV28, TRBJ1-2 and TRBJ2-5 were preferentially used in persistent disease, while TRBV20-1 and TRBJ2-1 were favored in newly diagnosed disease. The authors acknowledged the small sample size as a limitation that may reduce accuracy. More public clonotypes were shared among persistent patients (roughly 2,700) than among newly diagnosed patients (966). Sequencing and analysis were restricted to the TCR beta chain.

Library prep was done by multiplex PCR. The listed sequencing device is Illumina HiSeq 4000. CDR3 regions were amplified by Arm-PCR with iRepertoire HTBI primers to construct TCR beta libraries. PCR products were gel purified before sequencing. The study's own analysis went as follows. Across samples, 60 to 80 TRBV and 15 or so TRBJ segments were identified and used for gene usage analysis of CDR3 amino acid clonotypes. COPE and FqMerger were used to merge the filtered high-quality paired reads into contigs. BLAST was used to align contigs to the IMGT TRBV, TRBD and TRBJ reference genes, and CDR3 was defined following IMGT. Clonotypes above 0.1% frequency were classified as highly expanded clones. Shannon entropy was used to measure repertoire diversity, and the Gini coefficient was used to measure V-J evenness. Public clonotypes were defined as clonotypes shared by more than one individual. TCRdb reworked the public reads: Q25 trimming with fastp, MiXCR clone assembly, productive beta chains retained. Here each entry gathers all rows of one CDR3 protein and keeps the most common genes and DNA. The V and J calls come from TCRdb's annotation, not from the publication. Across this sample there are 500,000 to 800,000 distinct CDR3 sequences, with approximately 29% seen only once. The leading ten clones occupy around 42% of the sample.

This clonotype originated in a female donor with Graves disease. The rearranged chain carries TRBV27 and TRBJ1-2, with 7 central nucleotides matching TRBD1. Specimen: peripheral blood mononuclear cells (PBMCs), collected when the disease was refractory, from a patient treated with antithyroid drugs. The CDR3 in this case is CASRRGDSLYRNGFYGYTF. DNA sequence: TGTGCCAGCAGGAGAGGGGACAGTCTGTACCGGAATGGGTTCTATGGCTACACCTTC.